The 32 T cell receptor beta chains below were found in one sample sequenced in a study of vaccination and CD4 T cells after COVID-19. These TCRs are of unknown antigen specificity. Cultured CD4+ T cell DNA was sequenced using the Oncomine TCR Beta short-read assay. MiXCR, run by TCRdb on the PCR reads, gives a single entry per CDR3 protein. The data show 10,000 to 15,000 distinct CDR3 sequences, about 76% seen once. The treatment was: 10-day PBMC culture with coronavirus spike peptide pools or control peptides (ViraFEST assay). The source material was CD4+ T cells from blood, cultured in vitro. These receptors were collected from a human donor who had recovered from COVID-19.

This clonotype was recorded a few times. The chain carries TRBV15 and TRBJ2-7; the match to TRBD2 covers 10 bases. The CDR3 totals 17 residues. Germline CDR1 and CDR2: LNHNV and YYDKDF (reference sequence). After removal of 2 bases from V and 2 bases from J, the junction contained 9 bases not matched to a gene. CDR3 sequence: CATSRLMHTSGAYEQYF. The CDR3 DNA reads TGTGCCACCAGCAGACTAATGCATACTAGCGGGGCCTACGAGCAGTACTTC.

This clonotype showed up just a few times. The chain joins TRBV6-1 to TRBJ1-6; D perhaps matches TRBD1 (5 bases). V lost 4 bases to trimming and J lost 7 bases, with 11 bases between them. Germline CDR1 reads MNHNS; CDR2 reads SASEGT. The CDR3 sequence is 14 residues long. CDR3 in DNA: TGTGCCAGCAGTGCGGGGCTGAGGAATTCACCCCTCCACTTT. The encoded protein is CASSAGLRNSPLHF.

The chain couples TRBV20-1 to TRBJ2-7; D may match TRBD1 or TRBD2 (5 bases each). Germline assignment: CDR1 DFQATT and CDR2 SNEGSKA (reference sequence). The CDR3 extends over 15 amino acids. Trimming took off 7 bases at V and 6 bases at J, with 25 bases between the two ends. CDR3 sequence (DNA): TGCAGTGTCCCACAGTCCGGGACGGGTCTCGGCGAGCAGTACTTC. Its protein product is CSVPQSGTGLGEQYF.

V is TRBV6-1 and J is TRBJ2-5; possible D gene TRBD2, 5 bases. V gave up 0 bases and J gave up 8 bases, with 10 bases separating them. The CDR3 has 13 amino acids. CDR1 is MNHNS, CDR2 SASEGT, per germline. The CDR3 here is CASSEATRETQYF. DNA of the CDR3: TGTGCCAGCAGTGAAGCCACCCGGGAAACCCAGTACTTC.

This rearrangement joins TRBV7-9 to TRBJ1-1; D is unresolved. CDR1 is SEHNR, CDR2 FQNEAQ, per germline (reference sequence). The CDR3 contains 12 residues. V lost 8 bases and J 1 base, leaving 8 bases between the germline ends. The CDR3: CASEFGNTEAFF. The CDR3 bases are TGTGCCAGCGAGTTTGGGAACACTGAAGCTTTCTTT.

This chain uses TRBV6-1 with TRBJ1-1; D remains ambiguous. The length of the CDR3 is 16 residues. Trimming took off 6 bases at V and 0 bases at J, with 17 bases between the two ends. Germline-derived CDR1 and CDR2 are MNHNS and SASEGT. CDR3 sequence reads: CASSPAPAPMNTEAFF. CDR3 DNA sequence: TGTGCCAGCAGCCCCGCGCCCGCCCCCATGAACACTGAAGCTTTCTTT.

This clonotype was recorded once. This chain uses TRBV11-2 with TRBJ2-4; weak D call: TRBD2 (7 bases). This CDR3 is built from 14 residues. Trimming shortened V by 5 bases and J by 6 bases, and 14 bases separated the two germline ends. Germline-derived CDR1 and CDR2 are SGHAT and FQNNGV. Here the CDR3 reads CASSKGGLVNIQYF. The DNA for the CDR3 is TGTGCCAGCAGCAAGGGGGGGTTGGTAAACATTCAGTACTTC.

The chain combines TRBV11-3 with TRBJ2-5; D might be TRBD1 or TRBD2, each matching 5 bases. The CDR3 has 13 residues. The V gene lost 3 bases and the J gene lost 7 bases, with 12 bases spanning the gap. Germline CDR1 is SGHNT and CDR2 is YENEEA. CDR3 DNA: TGTGCCAGCAGCTTGGGGGTTTCGGGGACCCAGTACTTC. It codes for CASSLGVSGTQYF.

This clonotype has just a few counts. The V gene is TRBV24-1, the J gene TRBJ2-7; D might be TRBD1 (5 bases). Germline CDR1 is KGHDR and CDR2 is SFDVKD. V lost 3 bases and J 2 bases, leaving 10 bases between the germline ends. The CDR3 is 14 residues long. CDR3 nucleotide sequence: TGTGCCACCAGTGATACGACAGAGCCCTACGAGCAGTACTTC. Protein sequence: CATSDTTEPYEQYF.

This clonotype showed up just once. The genes are TRBV7-2 and TRBJ1-2; D perhaps matches TRBD1 (6 bases). Germline values: CDR1 SGHTA, CDR2 FQGNSA. V was pared by 6 bases and J by 6 bases, with 20 bases between. The CDR3 loop spans 15 amino acids. The CDR3, as DNA: TGTGCCAGCAGATCCCGGTATGGGGGCTTTCATGGCTACACCTTC. As protein: CASRSRYGGFHGYTF. Using reference TRBV7-2 and TRBJ1-2 for the parts outside the CDR3, the full variable domain is GAGVSQSPSNKVTEKGKDVELRCDPISGHTALYWYRQSLGQGLEFLIYFQGNSAPDKSGLPSDRFSAERTGGSVSTLTIQRTQQEDSAVYLCASRSRYGGFHGYTFGSGTRLTVV.

The CDR3 DNA reads as TGTGCCAGCAGCCGACGTGGGACTGAACATCGGAATGAGCAGTTCTTC. The encoded protein is CASSRRGTEHRNEQFF. The chain uses TRBV7-2 and TRBJ2-1, with D perhaps matching TRBD2 (6 bases). Trimming cost V 5 bases and J 7 bases, with 21 bases left between them. Germline CDR1 reads SGHTA; CDR2 reads FQGNSA. CDR3 length equals 16 residues.

V is TRBV20-1 and J is TRBJ1-6, with 7 bases identical to TRBD1. After removal of 6 bases from V and 7 bases from J, the junction contained 9 bases not matched to a gene. This CDR3 is 14 amino acids long. Germline V gene lookup returns CDR1 DFQATT and CDR2 SNEGSKA (reference sequence). The CDR3 region has the DNA TGCAGTGCCCCTTCGGCCAGGGGGAATTCACCCCTCCACTTT. This encodes CSAPSARGNSPLHF.

The V gene is TRBV28, the J gene TRBJ1-2; D is unclear. CDR1 is MDHEN and CDR2 is SYDVKM in the germline V gene. The CDR3 is made up of 14 amino acids. Between the trimmed V and J ends, which lost 7 bases and 8 bases, there was a span of 20 bases. CDR3 in amino acids: CASTPPGEPWGYTF. The CDR3 DNA reads TGTGCCAGCACCCCCCCTGGGGAACCCTGGGGCTACACCTTC.

The CDR3 nucleotides read TGCAGTGCGATATGGGTTGGGGGGACCTACGAGCAGTACTTC. Translating gives CSAIWVGGTYEQYF. The chain links TRBV20-1 to TRBJ2-7, with D maybe TRBD2 (6 bases). CDR1 and CDR2 (germline): DFQATT, SNEGSKA (reference sequence). V was clipped by 6 bases and J by 2 bases, with 17 bases between them. This CDR3 has 14 residues.

The rearrangement uses TRBV27 and TRBJ2-2; D perhaps matches TRBD1 (5 bases). The CDR3 is 16 residues long. Germline lookup yields CDR1 MNHEY and CDR2 SMNVEV (reference sequence). V was pared by 7 bases and J by 1 base, with 16 bases between. CDR3 sequence reads: CASTRTRTLNTGELFF. The DNA for the CDR3 is TGTGCCAGCACCAGGACACGGACGCTGAACACCGGGGAGCTGTTTTTT.

The V call is TRBV20-1, the J call TRBJ2-4; D may be TRBD2 (6 bases). The germline V and J ends were trimmed by 6 bases and 0 bases, with 15 bases remaining between them. This CDR3 is built from 15 residues. Germline CDR1 and CDR2: DFQATT and SNEGSKA (reference sequence). CDR3 in amino acids: CSAPRREAAKNIQYF. The CDR3 nucleotides read TGCAGTGCCCCCCGGAGGGAGGCAGCCAAAAACATTCAGTACTTC.

This clonotype was picked up one time. V gene TRBV12-3 or TRBV12-4 combines with J gene TRBJ2-7; tentatively, D is TRBD2 (6 bases). Trimming removed 7 bases at V and 2 bases at J, with 18 bases between. CDR3 length: 15 amino acids. The DNA for the CDR3 is TGTGCCAGCACCCACCACACCGGGACTGCCTACGAGCAGTACTTC. Protein: CASTHHTGTAYEQYF.

This clonotype was seen a few times. The V call is TRBV20-1, the J call TRBJ2-1; the match to TRBD2 covers 7 bases. The V segment lost 7 bases and the J segment 6 bases; nucleotides outside the gene matches: 6. CDR3 length equals 12 residues. CDR1 DFQATT and CDR2 SNEGSKA come from the germline V gene (reference sequence). CDR3 residues: CSGAGTTNEQFF. The CDR3, as DNA: TGCAGTGGGGCAGGGACTACCAATGAGCAGTTCTTC.

The gene calls are TRBV27 and TRBJ1-2; 9 bases fit TRBD1. V lost 6 bases and J lost 5; bases outside the gene matches: 13. Looked up from germline, CDR1 is MNHEY and CDR2 is SMNVEV (reference sequence). CDR3 length: 16 amino acids. Written as DNA, the CDR3 is TGTGCCAGCAGGTTTGGGACAGGGAAAGTCATATATGGCTACACCTTC. Translated, it gives CASRFGTGKVIYGYTF.

The chain recombines TRBV12-3 or TRBV12-4 with TRBJ1-1; 8 bases agree with TRBD1. The CDR3 spans 15 residues. J lost 7 bases, V lost 4 bases, and 11 bases had no gene match. CDR3 sequence reads: CASSSYPGTGDEAFF. CDR3 coding DNA: TGTGCCAGCAGTTCTTACCCCGGGACAGGTGATGAAGCTTTCTTT.

This clonotype appeared once. V is TRBV11-2 and J is TRBJ2-7; the D gene is possibly TRBD2 (5 bases). Trimming pared 8 bases from V and 4 bases from J, leaving 9 bases between. The CDR3 sequence is 11 residues long. Germline CDR1 and CDR2: SGHAT and FQNNGV. Here the CDR3 reads CASAPGYEQYF. DNA for the CDR3: TGTGCCAGCGCCCCGGGGTACGAGCAGTACTTC. Using reference TRBV11-2 and TRBJ2-7 for the parts outside the CDR3, the full variable domain is EAGVAQSPRYKIIEKRQSVAFWCNPISGHATLYWYQQILGQGPKLLIQFQNNGVVDDSQLPKDRFSAERLKGVDSTLKIQPAKLEDSAVYLCASAPGYEQYFGPGTRLTVT.

The V gene is TRBV28, the J gene TRBJ2-4, with TRBD2 matching 8 bases. CDR1 is MDHEN, CDR2 SYDVKM, per germline. V trimming: 3 bases; J trimming: 7 bases; junction bases outside the gene matches: 5. The CDR3 is 14 amino acids. CDR3 DNA: TGTGCCAGCAGTTTGTCCGGGAGGGGGAACATTCAGTACTTC. This gives the protein CASSLSGRGNIQYF.

In this sample, this clonotype turned up a few times. J is TRBJ2-1 and V is TRBV20-1, with a possible D match to TRBD1 (5 bases). The germline CDR1 and CDR2 sequences are DFQATT and SNEGSKA (reference sequence). The CDR3 totals 14 residues. V was shortened by 6 bases and J by 5 bases, with 17 bases between the two germline ends. CDR3 region: CSAKRQNLNNEQFF. The CDR3, as DNA: TGCAGTGCCAAAAGACAGAACCTCAACAATGAGCAGTTCTTC.

The rearrangement links TRBV6-5 to TRBJ1-2; no clear D gene. Germline CDR1 is MNHEY and CDR2 is SVGAGI. There are 13 residues in the CDR3. V was cut by 2 bases and J by 4 bases, with 8 bases left in between. CDR3 DNA: TGTGCCAGCAGTTACGAAGTCAGCTATGGCTACACCTTC. Its protein product is CASSYEVSYGYTF.

This clonotype has more than one count but fewer than ten. The chain joins TRBV20-1 to TRBJ1-6; TRBD1 might be the D (5 bases). Germline assignment: CDR1 DFQATT and CDR2 SNEGSKA (reference sequence). V was clipped by 3 bases and J by 9 bases, with 12 bases between them. This CDR3 spans 13 amino acids. DNA of the CDR3: TGCAGTGCTAGGGGCAGGGAGAGTTCACCCCTCCACTTT. Its protein product is CSARGRESSPLHF.

This chain connects TRBV5-1 to TRBJ1-2; 7 positions agree with TRBD1. Germline V CDR1 and CDR2: SGHRS, YFSETQ. V was clipped by 3 bases and J by 4 bases; unmatched bases: 9. The CDR3 extends over 15 amino acids. The CDR3 spells CASSSDTGEGYGYTF. The CDR3 region has the DNA TGCGCCAGCAGCTCGGATACAGGGGAAGGCTATGGCTACACCTTC.

The J gene is TRBJ2-7, the V gene TRBV20-1; TRBD2 might be the D (6 bases). The V end lost 1 base, the J end lost 2 bases, and 18 bases lay between the germline ends. The CDR3 totals 16 residues. Germline CDR1 and CDR2: DFQATT and SNEGSKA (reference sequence). The CDR3 region is CSARGGVGNPTYEQYF. The CDR3 region has the DNA TGCAGTGCTAGAGGGGGGGTAGGCAATCCCACCTACGAGCAGTACTTC.

Here the CDR3 reads CASSLLGFRQPQHF. The CDR3 bases are TGTGCCAGCAGTTTGTTGGGGTTCAGGCAGCCCCAGCATTTT. The chain links TRBV27 to TRBJ1-5; D ambiguous. CDR1 is MNHEY, CDR2 SMNVEV, per germline (reference sequence). Trimming removed 3 bases from V and 7 bases from J, with 13 bases in between. The CDR3 contains 14 residues.

This clonotype was seen only once. The V call is TRBV20-1, the J call TRBJ1-4, with D uncertain. This CDR3 contains 13 residues. V lost 2 bases to trimming and J lost 2 bases, with 6 bases between them. Germline CDR1 DFQATT, CDR2 SNEGSKA (reference sequence). The CDR3 region is CSARRPTNEKLFF. DNA for the CDR3: TGCAGTGCTAGAAGGCCTACTAATGAAAAACTGTTTTTT.

This chain joins TRBV6-1 and TRBJ2-5; 9 bases are a match to TRBD1. J was trimmed by 4 bases and V by 0 bases; bases with no gene match: 12. This CDR3 comprises 18 residues. Germline-derived CDR1 and CDR2 are MNHNS and SASEGT. CDR3 sequence (DNA): TGTGCCAGCAGTGAAGCTCTGTGGGACAGGGAGAGGTCAGAGACCCAGTACTTC. Translating gives CASSEALWDRERSETQYF.

This clonotype came up a few times. V usage is TRBV7-8 and J usage is TRBJ2-7; a weak D match, TRBD1 (5 bases). Germline values: CDR1 SGHVS, CDR2 FQNEAQ. This CDR3 contains 15 residues. The V gene lost 5 bases and the J gene lost 4 bases, with 18 bases spanning the gap. The CDR3 DNA reads as TGTGCCAGCAGCAGGGGCCCCTTGGTGGGGTACGAGCAGTACTTC. This gives the protein CASSRGPLVGYEQYF.

The chain links TRBV27 to TRBJ2-4; 8 positions agree with TRBD2. Germline V gene lookup returns CDR1 MNHEY and CDR2 SMNVEV (reference sequence). The V and J ends lost 2 bases and 1 base, in that order; junction bases with no gene match: 4. The CDR3 extends over 16 amino acids. As DNA, the CDR3 is TGTGCCAGCAGTTTACGGGAGGGCCCCGCCAAAAACATTCAGTACTTC. Protein sequence: CASSLREGPAKNIQYF.